The entry below gives a single T cell receptor (beta chain) sequence along with its context. TCR libraries were built from 500 to 550 ng of total RNA by linear amplification. Each CDR3 protein gets one entry after TCRdb re-called the reads with MiXCR. The table records 150,000 to 200,000 distinct CDR3 sequences, around 70% of them present only once. This CDR3 comprises 14 residues. Trimming removed 5 bases from V and 1 base from J, with 13 bases in between. Germline loops: CDR1 SQVTM, CDR2 ANQGSEA. This entry is derived from a study of healthy donors' naive CD4 and CD8 T cells. This sequence was found in a pool of human donors in good health; the sample pools cells from several healthy donors. Sequenced material: naive CD4+ and CD8+ T cells sorted from blood, pooled from several donors. The chain combines TRBV29-1 with TRBJ2-3; TRBD2 might be the D (6 bases). CDR3 sequence reads: CSVLGTSRTDTQYF. The CDR3 bases are TGCAGCGTTTTGGGGACTTCTCGCACAGATACGCAGTATTTT.